The entry below describes one TCR beta chain. Its antigen is unknown. The data stem from a study of T cell responses to AZD1222 COVID-19 vaccine. Broader study findings: Rises in breadth and depth of Spike-specific TCRs came after two AZD1222 doses. Spike was spanned by vaccine-associated CD4 TCRs, which were dominant at 160-218 and 743-854. Regions left unmutated in variants are reportedly the target of nearly half of spike-specific TCRs. Females made up more of the donors, who were largely white British, and clonal diversity may have come out too low.

Sequencing was performed with immunoSEQ multiplex PCR; in TCRdb, only in-frame clones are kept and a portion is missing. The sample lists about 170,000 clones; 70% to 90% were seen once. Looked up from germline, CDR1 is LNHDA and CDR2 is SQIVND (reference sequence). The V and J ends lost 3 bases and 2 bases, in that order; junction bases with no gene match: 8. There are 16 residues in the CDR3. The chain is built from TRBV19 and TRBJ2-7; 9 positions agree with TRBD2. The receptor was isolated from an adult who received the AZD1222 COVID-19 vaccine. Sample: peripheral blood, taken 28 days after the second AZD1222 dose. The CDR3 reads CASSIGSGGPTYEQYF. In nucleotides, the CDR3 is TGTGCCAGTAGTATCGGTAGCGGGGGCCCGACCTACGAGCAGTACTTC. Supplemented by reference TRBV19 and TRBJ2-7, the full variable domain reads DGGITQSPKYLFRKEGQNVTLSCEQNLNHDAMYWYRQDPGQGLRLIYYSQIVNDFQKGDIAEGYSVSREKKESFPLTVTSAQKNPTAFYLCASSIGSGGPTYEQYFGPGTRLTVT.